This TCR beta chain was observed in a study of beta chain features in type 1 diabetes. Turning to the study itself: What patients shared with healthy donors was a similar profile of age, gender and cell yields.

The CDR3 totals 15 residues. Germline CDR1 is MNHEY and CDR2 is SVGAGI. V gave up 2 bases and J gave up 0 bases, with 9 bases separating them. This clone was seen only a few times. Its specificity is not known. Within the sample, other DNA sequences also encode this same CDR3. cDNA synthesis used the whole RNA isolate, giving expressed TCRB sequences. Some clones are missing from TCRdb's copy, which holds only in-frame ones; the method was immunoSEQ multiplex PCR. The table lists 600,000 or so clones, 11% to 15% of them singletons. Study-wide findings and caveats: Shortening that was moderate but significant affected the TCRB CDR3s of Type 1 diabetes patients in all four CD4+ subsets. It was possible that PCR favored shorter templates, equally so in patients and controls. HLA effects on TCRB rearrangement stayed unresolved here.

A CD45RO/CCR7/CD25/CD127/CD95/CD27 panel sorted naive, central memory, regulatory and stem cell-like memory CD4+ cells. The chain combines TRBV6-5 with TRBJ2-3; D remains ambiguous. Sequencing was performed on naive CD4+ T cells from blood. The receptor comes from a man aged 18 to 30 with type 1 diabetes. This CDR3 reads CASSYALSSTDTQYF. The CDR3 DNA reads as TGTGCCAGCAGTTACGCCCTTTCTAGCACAGATACGCAGTATTTT.